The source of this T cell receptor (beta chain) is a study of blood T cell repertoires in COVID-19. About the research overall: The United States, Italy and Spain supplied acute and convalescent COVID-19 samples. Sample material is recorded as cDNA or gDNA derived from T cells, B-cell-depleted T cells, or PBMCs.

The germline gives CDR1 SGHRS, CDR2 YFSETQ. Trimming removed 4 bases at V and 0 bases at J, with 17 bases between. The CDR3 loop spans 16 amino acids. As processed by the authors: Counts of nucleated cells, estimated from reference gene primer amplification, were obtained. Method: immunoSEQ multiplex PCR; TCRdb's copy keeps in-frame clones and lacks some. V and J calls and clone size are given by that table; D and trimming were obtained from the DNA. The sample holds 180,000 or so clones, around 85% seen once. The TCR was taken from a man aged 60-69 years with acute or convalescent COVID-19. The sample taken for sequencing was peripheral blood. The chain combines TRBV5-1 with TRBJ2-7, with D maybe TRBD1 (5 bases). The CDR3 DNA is TGCGCCAGCAGCCGAGGCATAGGGGCAATCTCCTACGAGCAGTACTTC. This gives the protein CASSRGIGAISYEQYF. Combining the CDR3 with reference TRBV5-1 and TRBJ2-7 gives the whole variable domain KAGVTQTPRYLIKTRGQQVTLSCSPISGHRSVSWYQQTPGQGLQFLFEYFSETQRNKGNFPGRFSGRQFSNSRSEMNVSTLELGDSALYLCASSRGIGAISYEQYFGPGTRLTVT.